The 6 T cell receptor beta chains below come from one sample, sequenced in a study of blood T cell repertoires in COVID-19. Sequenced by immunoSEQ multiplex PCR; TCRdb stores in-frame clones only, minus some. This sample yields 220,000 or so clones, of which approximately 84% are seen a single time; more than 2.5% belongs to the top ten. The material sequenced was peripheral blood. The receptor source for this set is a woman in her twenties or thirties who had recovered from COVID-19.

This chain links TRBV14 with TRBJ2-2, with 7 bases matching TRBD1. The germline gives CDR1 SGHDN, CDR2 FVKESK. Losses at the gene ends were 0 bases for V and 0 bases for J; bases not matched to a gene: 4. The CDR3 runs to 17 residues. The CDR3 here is CASSQDTDRANTGELFF. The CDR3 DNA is TGTGCCAGCAGCCAAGATACAGACAGGGCGAACACCGGGGAGCTGTTTTTT.

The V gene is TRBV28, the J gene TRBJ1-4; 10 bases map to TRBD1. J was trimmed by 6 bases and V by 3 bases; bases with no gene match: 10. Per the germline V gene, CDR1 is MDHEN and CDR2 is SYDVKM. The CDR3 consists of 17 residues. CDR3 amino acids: CASSFATGTGADEKLFF. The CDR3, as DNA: TGTGCCAGCAGTTTTGCTACCGGGACAGGGGCGGATGAAAAACTGTTTTTT.

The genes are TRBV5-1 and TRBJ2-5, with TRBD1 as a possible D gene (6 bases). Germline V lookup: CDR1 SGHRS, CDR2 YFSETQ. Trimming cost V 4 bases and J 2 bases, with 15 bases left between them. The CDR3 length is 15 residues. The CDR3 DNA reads TGCGCCAGCAGCCTTTTACCGGGACATCAAGAGACCCAGTACTTC. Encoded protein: CASSLLPGHQETQYF.

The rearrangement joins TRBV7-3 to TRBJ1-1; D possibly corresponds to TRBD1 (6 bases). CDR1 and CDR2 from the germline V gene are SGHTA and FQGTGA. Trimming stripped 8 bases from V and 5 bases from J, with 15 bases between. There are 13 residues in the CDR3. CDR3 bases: TGTGCCAGCTCAGGCAGGGGTAGGACTGAAGCTTTCTTT. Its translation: CASSGRGRTEAFF. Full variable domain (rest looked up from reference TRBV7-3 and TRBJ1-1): GAGVSQTPSNKVTEKGKYVELRCDPISGHTALYWYRQSLGQGPEFLIYFQGTGAADDSGLPNDRFFAVRPEGSVSTLKIQRTERGDSAVYLCASSGRGRTEAFFGQGTRLTVV.

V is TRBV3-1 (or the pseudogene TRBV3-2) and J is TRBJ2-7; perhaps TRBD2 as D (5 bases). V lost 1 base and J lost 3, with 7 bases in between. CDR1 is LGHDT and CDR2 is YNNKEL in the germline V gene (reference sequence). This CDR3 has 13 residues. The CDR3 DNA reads TGTGCCAGCAGCCAAGTACGGGGCTACGAGCAGTACTTC. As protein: CASSQVRGYEQYF.

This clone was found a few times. CDR3 region: CASSIGPVEAETQYF. CDR3 DNA sequence: TGTGCCAGTAGTATAGGTCCAGTAGAGGCGGAGACCCAGTACTTC. The chain links TRBV19 to TRBJ2-5; D is unclear. Between the trimmed V and J ends, which lost 1 base and 5 bases, there was a span of 14 bases. Germline CDR1 reads LNHDA; CDR2 reads SQIVND (reference sequence). This CDR3 is built from 15 residues.